The clone carrying this T cell receptor (beta chain) was counted at least ten times. The V and J ends lost 2 bases and 3 bases respectively, with 10 bases between them. Per the germline V gene, CDR1 is DFQATT and CDR2 is SNEGSKA (reference sequence). This CDR3 has 13 residues. The sample belongs to a study of T cell repertoires in cytomegalovirus infection. Study-wide context: Shared public TCR beta signatures pointed to both CMV infection and a matching HLA type.

TCRdb re-analysed the reads in MiXCR, keeping a single row per CDR3 protein. The sample holds roughly 130,000 distinct CDR3 sequences, 8.8% seen once. The chain couples TRBV20-1 to TRBJ1-1; the D is unclear. Material: PBMCs. The TCR sequence derives from a human donor in good health (CMV status not recorded). Some clones in this sample may be carry-over from other donors' samples. CDR3 sequence (DNA): TGCAGTGCTAGACAGAGAACATACACTGAAGCTTTCTTT. This encodes CSARQRTYTEAFF.